The 9 T cell receptor beta chains below were found in one sample sequenced in a study of T cells after yellow fever vaccination. Via MiXCR, TCRdb re-called the 5' RACE reads, giving one row per CDR3 protein. There are about 350,000 distinct CDR3 sequences in the sample; 7% to 10% occur only once, and roughly a sixth lies in the top ten. The material was PBMCs, obtained more than 40 days after the first yellow fever vaccination. These receptors originate from a man aged 18 to 29 who received the YFV17D yellow fever vaccine.

The rearrangement joins TRBV19 to TRBJ2-1; 8 bases line up with TRBD1. This CDR3 region has 20 residues. Germline V gene sequence: CDR1 LNHDA, CDR2 SQIVND (reference sequence). The junction had 16 bases not matched to a gene; V was cut back by 1 base and J by 2 bases. DNA of the CDR3: TGTGCCAGTAGTATAGTCTCCAGGGGGCGAAGGGAGGACCCCTACAATGAGCAGTTCTTC. Protein: CASSIVSRGRREDPYNEQFF.

The chain links TRBV11-2 to TRBJ2-6; 10 bases align to TRBD1. The germline V gene encodes CDR1 SGHAT and CDR2 FQNNGV. The trim removed 5 bases at V and 0 bases at J, leaving 10 bases unmatched. The CDR3 totals 19 residues. The CDR3 nucleotides are TGTGCCAGCAGCGAACAATGGGACAGGGGAATCTCTGGGGCCAACGTCCTGACTTTC. Amino acid sequence: CASSEQWDRGISGANVLTF.

This clonotype occurred a few times. The J gene is TRBJ2-2, the V gene TRBV7-3, with 9 bases lining up with TRBD1. With V trimmed by 2 bases and J by 3 bases, 4 bases remained unmatched. CDR1 is SGHTA, CDR2 FQGTGA, per germline. This CDR3 spans 16 amino acids. In DNA, the CDR3 is TGTGCCAGCAGCTTAGTCCGGACAGGGGACACCGGGGAGCTGTTTTTT. Translated: CASSLVRTGDTGELFF. Supplemented by reference TRBV7-3 and TRBJ2-2, the full variable domain reads GAGVSQTPSNKVTEKGKYVELRCDPISGHTALYWYRQSLGQGPEFLIYFQGTGAADDSGLPNDRFFAVRPEGSVSTLKIQRTERGDSAVYLCASSLVRTGDTGELFFGEGSRLTVL.

The chain links TRBV19 to TRBJ2-7; tentatively, D is TRBD1 or TRBD2 (5 bases each). Germline V gene data show CDR1 as LNHDA and CDR2 as SQIVND (reference sequence). V was pared by 5 bases and J by 3 bases, with 17 bases between. CDR3 length: 15 residues. The CDR3 region has the DNA TGTGCCAGTAGTGTTCGCCGGGACCTGGTCTACGAGCAGTACTTC. This translates into CASSVRRDLVYEQYF.

The chain couples TRBV19 to TRBJ2-2, with D unresolved. The CDR3 has 16 residues. CDR1 and CDR2 from the germline V gene are LNHDA and SQIVND (reference sequence). V gave up 3 bases and J gave up 4 bases, with 15 bases separating them. The CDR3 DNA is TGTGCCAGTAGTATTTCGGGTGGTCGGGCCACCGGGGAGCTGTTTTTT. It translates to CASSISGGRATGELFF.

This clonotype is a singleton in its sample. A read error may account for a junction end that differs from germline. This chain uses TRBV5-1 with TRBJ2-3; a possible D gene is TRBD1 (6 bases). Germline loops: CDR1 SGHRS, CDR2 YFSETQ. The length of the CDR3 is 14 residues. CDR3 nucleotide sequence: TGCGCCGGCAGCTCCGGGGACAACACAGATACGCAGTATTTT. It codes for CAGSSGDNTDTQYF.

This clonotype appeared a few times. The chain combines TRBV18 with TRBJ1-1, with 9 bases matching TRBD1. V trimming: 3 bases; J trimming: 7 bases; junction bases outside the gene matches: 12. Germline V lookup: CDR1 KGHSH, CDR2 LQKENI. There are 16 residues in the CDR3. In DNA, the CDR3 is TGTGCCAGCTCACCTCGCCCGGACAGGGGATTGGGTGAAGCTTTCTTT. This encodes CASSPRPDRGLGEAFF.

V and J are TRBV5-4 and TRBJ1-5, with D unclear. V was clipped by 0 bases and J by 7 bases, with 8 bases between them. This CDR3 is built from 13 residues. CDR1 is SGHNT and CDR2 is YYREEE in the germline V gene (reference sequence). CDR3 in amino acids: CASSLGMGQPQHF. Written as DNA, the CDR3 is TGTGCCAGCAGCTTGGGGATGGGGCAGCCCCAGCATTTT.

The sample holds a few counts of this clonotype. The chain couples TRBV5-4 to TRBJ2-3; 9 bases line up with TRBD1. V dropped 4 bases and J dropped 2; count of bases not matched to a gene: 5. Germline V gives CDR1 SGHNT, CDR2 YYREEE (reference sequence). The CDR3 extends over 15 amino acids. The CDR3 spells CASSGDRDLTDTQYF. CDR3 sequence (DNA): TGTGCCAGCAGCGGGGACAGGGACCTCACAGATACGCAGTATTTT. The variable domain in full, completed from reference TRBV5-4 and TRBJ2-3, reads ETGVTQSPTHLIKTRGQQVTLRCSSQSGHNTVSWYQQALGQGPQFIFQYYREEENGRGNFPPRFSGLQFPNYSSELNVNALELDDSALYLCASSGDRDLTDTQYFGPGTRLTVL.